The source of this TCR beta chain is a study of T cells after yellow fever vaccination. This clonotype showed up just a few times. This CDR3 is built from 15 residues. The V gene's germline CDR1 is DFQATT and CDR2 SNEGSKA (reference sequence). Trimming at V came to 1 base and at J to 5 bases, leaving 8 bases not matched to a gene. Using its own MiXCR run on the 5' RACE reads, TCRdb lists one record per CDR3 protein. The sample records hundreds of thousands of distinct CDR3 sequences, 17% being singletons. This specimen was PBMCs, taken 5 to 6 days after the first yellow fever vaccination. This chain uses TRBV20-1 with TRBJ2-1; the match to TRBD2 covers 7 bases. This clonotype originated in a man aged 18 to 29 who received the YFV17D yellow fever vaccine. This CDR3 is CSARGLLSGDNEQFF. The CDR3 DNA reads TGCAGTGCTAGAGGATTACTGAGCGGGGACAATGAGCAGTTCTTC.